A single T cell receptor (beta chain) is shown here with its context. Under the authors' procedure: Amplifying reference gene primers gave estimates of nucleated cell counts. Data came from immunoSEQ multiplex PCR; TCRdb stores just in-frame clones and leaves some out. D and trimming were read from the DNA, whereas the V and J calls and clone size are those reported in that table. The table includes 200,000 to 300,000 clones, less than 90% detected once. These data come from a study of blood T cell repertoires in COVID-19. Whole-study context: The study drew acute and convalescent COVID-19 samples from the United States, Italy and Spain. PBMCs, B-cell-depleted T cells, or T cells provided the cDNA or gDNA that made up the material.

The CDR3 spans 13 residues. Trimming at V came to 8 bases and at J to 2 bases, leaving 5 bases not matched to a gene. CDR1 SQVTM and CDR2 ANQGSEA come from the germline V gene. This sequence originates from a man between 60 and 75 years old with acute or convalescent COVID-19. Sequencing was performed on peripheral blood. This chain uses TRBV29-1 with TRBJ2-3, with 9 positions matching TRBD1. CDR3 region: CSQRDRDTDTQYF. The CDR3 DNA is TGCAGCCAGCGGGACAGGGACACAGATACGCAGTATTTT.